The source of this T cell receptor (beta chain) is a study of human T cells and chemical hapten exposure. TCRdb re-derived calls from the RACE reads in MiXCR, one entry per CDR3 protein. The sample lists about 110,000 distinct CDR3 sequences, more than 10% seen once, with 1.6% in the top ten. Germline CDR1 is LGHNA and CDR2 is YSLEER. This CDR3 is 15 amino acids long. Trimming removed 1 base from V and 4 bases from J, with 13 bases in between. Time point meaning: pre-sensitization, week 0. Treatment denoted: therapeutic diphenylcyclopropenone sensitization with weekly scalp DPC. Drawing of blood took place ahead of applying each patch test.

This TCR was recovered from a woman in her forties or fifties with alopecia areata. Some clones in this sample may be carry-over from other donors' samples. This specimen consisted of whole blood, obtained in connection with sensitization to the hapten diphenylcyclopropenone (DPC). The chain employs TRBV4-3 and TRBJ2-5; D may be TRBD2 (5 bases). CDR3 coding DNA: TGCGCCAGCAGCCAAGTGAGGGATCCGGGAGAGACCCAGTACTTC. This sequence encodes CASSQVRDPGETQYF.